The sample holds many counts of the clone carrying this T cell receptor (beta chain). What it binds is not known. Beta-chain TCR CDR3 regions were amplified from RNA transcripts. HTBI-primed first-round RT-PCR preceded second-round multiplex PCR. TCRdb used MiXCR to reprocess the multiplex PCR reads, holding one entry per CDR3 protein. The data show about 400,000 distinct CDR3 sequences, 15% to 20% seen once. This record belongs to a study of Graves' ophthalmopathy and Graves' hyperthyroidism. Study observations and caveats: Most thyroid clonotypes expanded beyond 0.001 frequency were also found in blood. A roughly 81% specificity and about 88% sensitivity were achieved by a 13-signature model that separated ophthalmopathy from stable hyperthyroidism.

Germline assignment: CDR1 SGHVS and CDR2 FQNEAQ. V lost 1 base, J lost 2 bases, and 8 bases stayed unmatched. The CDR3 length is 16 residues. Exclusion applied to patients with other autoimmune diseases, uncontrolled infections, pregnancy or lactation. This sequence joins TRBV7-8 and TRBJ2-7, with TRBD1 matching 7 bases. This sequence originates from a woman under 30 with Graves' ophthalmopathy. Specimen: peripheral blood. CDR3 sequence (DNA): TGTGCCAGCAGCTTAGAGGGGACAGCCCGAACCTACGAGCAGTACTTC. Amino acids: CASSLEGTARTYEQYF.